One and the same sample provided the 29 T cell receptor beta chains below, sequenced in a study of cytomegalovirus exposure and HLA in healthy donors. The data were produced by immunoSEQ multiplex PCR, yet TCRdb's version contains in-frame clones alone and is incomplete. Here the sample spans 70,000 to 85,000 clones, 94% being singletons. The sequenced sample was PBMCs. These receptors all stem from a woman younger than 35 in good health and CMV-seropositive.

V usage is TRBV11-2 and J usage is TRBJ2-7; 10 positions agree with TRBD2. Germline trimming cut 0 bases from V and 0 bases from J; bases unmatched to any gene: 8. Looked up from germline, CDR1 is SGHAT and CDR2 is FQNNGV. This CDR3 contains 18 residues. CDR3 protein: CASSLDPSGGASSYEQYF. CDR3 nucleotides: TGTGCCAGCAGCTTAGATCCTAGCGGGGGTGCGAGCTCCTACGAGCAGTACTTC.

J is TRBJ1-1 and V is TRBV4-1; the D is unclear. This CDR3 region has 11 residues. The germline gives CDR1 MGHRA, CDR2 YSYEKL. V was cut by 3 bases and J by 7 bases, with 6 bases left in between. This chain's CDR3 is CASSQSSEAFF. As DNA, the CDR3 is TGCGCCAGCAGCCAGTCGAGTGAAGCTTTCTTT.

The rearrangement joins TRBV14 to TRBJ2-3; D perhaps matches TRBD2 (5 bases). This CDR3 comprises 15 residues. CDR1 and CDR2 (germline): SGHDN, FVKESK. V was trimmed by 4 bases and J by 2 bases, leaving 13 bases between them. The CDR3 region is CASSLLGDYTDTQYF. In DNA, the CDR3 is TGTGCCAGCAGCCTCCTCGGTGACTACACAGATACGCAGTATTTT. Full variable domain (remainder filled in from reference TRBV14 and TRBJ2-3): EAGVTQFPSHSVIEKGQTVTLRCDPISGHDNLYWYRRVMGKEIKFLLHFVKESKQDESGMPNNRFLAERTGGTYSTLKVQPAELEDSGVYFCASSLLGDYTDTQYFGPGTRLTVL.

The genes are TRBV5-1 and TRBJ1-1; 9 bases are shared with TRBD1. The CDR3 spans 15 residues. Per germline, CDR1 SGHRS and CDR2 YFSETQ. J was trimmed by 1 base and V by 3 bases; bases with no gene match: 4. The CDR3 sequence: CASSSPTGGNTEAFF. CDR3 bases: TGCGCCAGCAGCTCGCCGACAGGGGGGAACACTGAAGCTTTCTTT.

The genes are TRBV7-9 and TRBJ1-6; 9 nucleotides agree with TRBD1. Germline V lookup: CDR1 SEHNR, CDR2 FQNEAQ (reference sequence). Losses at the gene ends were 1 base for V and 10 bases for J; bases not matched to a gene: 2. This CDR3 spans 14 amino acids. Here the CDR3 DNA reads TGTGCCAGCAGCTTAGGGACAGGGGAATCACCCCTCCACTTT. This gives the protein CASSLGTGESPLHF.

The CDR3 spells CASSVATGPSSYNEQFF. The DNA of the CDR3 is TGTGCCAGCAGCGTAGCGACAGGTCCCAGCTCCTACAATGAGCAGTTCTTC. This rearrangement joins TRBV9 to TRBJ2-1, with D maybe TRBD1 (6 bases). This CDR3 has 17 residues. Trimming removed 0 bases at V and 0 bases at J, with 13 bases between. CDR1 is SGDLS and CDR2 is YYNGEE in the germline V gene.

The CDR3 here is CASSYSLGSNNEQFF. The CDR3 coding sequence is TGTGCCAGCAGTTACTCGCTAGGAAGTAACAATGAGCAGTTCTTC. The chain joins TRBV6-5 to TRBJ2-1; the D is unclear. Per germline, CDR1 MNHEY and CDR2 SVGAGI. CDR3 length equals 15 residues. Trimming pared 0 bases from V and 5 bases from J, leaving 11 bases between.

The chain couples TRBV19 to TRBJ2-7; 8 bases are a match to TRBD2. Trimming took 4 bases from V and 2 from J; bases not matched to a gene: 7. From germline, CDR1 is LNHDA and CDR2 SQIVND (reference sequence). The CDR3 consists of 15 residues. CDR3 DNA: TGTGCCAGTAGTACTCCGGGAGGGACGCCCTACGAGCAGTACTTC. As protein: CASSTPGGTPYEQYF.

This clone was recorded only once. This chain connects TRBV13 to TRBJ2-7, with 7 positions matching TRBD1. Germline V gene lookup returns CDR1 PRHDT and CDR2 FYEKMQ (reference sequence). The CDR3 sequence is 13 residues long. The J segment lost 3 bases and the V segment lost 4 bases, leaving 3 bases of the junction unmatched. CDR3 DNA: TGTGCCAGCAGCTCCAGACAGGGCTACGAGCAGTACTTC. The encoded protein is CASSSRQGYEQYF.

The chain couples TRBV25-1 to TRBJ2-3, with a weak D call TRBD1 (5 bases). The CDR3 spans 16 residues. CDR1 and CDR2 (germline): MGHDK, SYGVNS. V lost 7 bases, J lost 3 bases, and 20 bases lay in between. CDR3 nucleotide sequence: TGTGCCAGCACCCCATGCCAGGGATACACAACAGATACGCAGTATTTT. Translating it yields CASTPCQGYTTDTQYF.

The V and J genes are TRBV6-5 and TRBJ2-7, with TRBD2 matching 13 bases. V lost 5 bases to trimming and J lost 4 bases; unmatched junction nucleotides: 2. The CDR3 totals 14 residues. Germline lookup yields CDR1 MNHEY and CDR2 SVGAGI. CDR3 bases: TGTGCCAGCAGTAGGGGACTAGCGGGATACGAGCAGTACTTC. It encodes CASSRGLAGYEQYF.

The chain carries TRBV27 and TRBJ2-6; D unclear. V was cut by 6 bases and J by 2 bases, with 11 bases left in between. Germline V lookup: CDR1 MNHEY, CDR2 SMNVEV (reference sequence). CDR3 length: 15 amino acids. The CDR3 is CASSPLGTGANVLTF. The CDR3 DNA reads as TGTGCCAGCAGCCCTTTGGGCACTGGGGCCAACGTCCTGACTTTC.

The chain combines TRBV18 with TRBJ1-2; no clear D. CDR3 length: 12 residues. CDR1 KGHSH and CDR2 LQKENI come from the germline V gene. V lost 3 bases and J 8 bases, leaving 10 bases between the germline ends. CDR3 loop: CASSPFNQGYTF. Written as DNA, the CDR3 is TGTGCCAGCTCACCGTTTAATCAGGGCTACACCTTC.

The chain carries TRBV11-3 and TRBJ2-3; a possible D gene is TRBD2 (5 bases). There are 15 residues in the CDR3. Germline loops: CDR1 SGHNT, CDR2 YENEEA. The V end was cut by 7 bases, the J end by 0 bases, with 14 bases between. CDR3 region: CASTTRAVSTDTQYF. The CDR3 DNA sequence: TGTGCCAGCACCACGAGGGCGGTTAGCACAGATACGCAGTATTTT.

The V call is TRBV2, the J call TRBJ1-3, with TRBD1 identical over 7 bases. The CDR3 is made up of 13 amino acids. The germline CDR1 and CDR2 sequences are SNHLY and FYNNEI. V gave up 6 bases and J gave up 3 bases; unmatched junction bases: 2. The chain's CDR3 is CASSWDSGNTIYF. The CDR3 region has the DNA TGTGCCAGCAGCTGGGACAGTGGAAACACCATATATTTT.

The table lists this clone with a count of one. The chain couples TRBV19 to TRBJ1-2, with D hard to call. This CDR3 contains 15 residues. The V gene lost 5 bases and the J gene lost 0 bases, with 13 bases spanning the gap. Germline CDR1 is LNHDA and CDR2 is SQIVND (reference sequence). The CDR3 region has the DNA TGTGCCAGTAGTGGCCTGGCAGACACTAACTATGGCTACACCTTC. It encodes CASSGLADTNYGYTF. Complete variable domain (other parts from reference TRBV19 and TRBJ1-2): DGGITQSPKYLFRKEGQNVTLSCEQNLNHDAMYWYRQDPGQGLRLIYYSQIVNDFQKGDIAEGYSVSREKKESFPLTVTSAQKNPTAFYLCASSGLADTNYGYTFGSGTRLTVV.

J is TRBJ1-1 and V is TRBV7-9; D unresolved. This CDR3 contains 16 residues. V lost 3 bases, J lost 0 bases, and 14 bases lay in between. The germline V gene encodes CDR1 SEHNR and CDR2 FQNEAQ (reference sequence). The CDR3 region is CASSLAFGSVNTEAFF. The CDR3 coding sequence is TGTGCCAGCAGCTTGGCGTTTGGGAGCGTGAACACTGAAGCTTTCTTT.

The genes are TRBV15 and TRBJ1-1; no clear D. The CDR3 runs 14 residues. Trimming pared 1 base from V and 4 bases from J, leaving 10 bases between. Germline CDR1 reads LNHNV; CDR2 reads YYDKDF (reference sequence). The CDR3 here is CATSRGGAGTEAFF. CDR3 nucleotide sequence: TGTGCCACCAGCAGAGGCGGCGCGGGCACTGAAGCTTTCTTT.

V and J are TRBV4-1 and TRBJ1-2; D is possibly TRBD1 (6 bases). Per the germline V gene, CDR1 is MGHRA and CDR2 is YSYEKL. With 4 bases removed from V and 8 bases from J, the gap between germline ends came to 20 bases. The CDR3 contains 15 residues. The chain's CDR3 is CASSPNRRGQGGYTF. The DNA for the CDR3 is TGCGCCAGCAGCCCCAATCGAAGGGGTCAGGGGGGCTACACCTTC.

The V and J genes are TRBV13 and TRBJ2-5; D possibly corresponds to TRBD2 (6 bases). The germline V gene has CDR1 PRHDT and CDR2 FYEKMQ (reference sequence). The CDR3 contains 14 residues. Trimming stripped 5 bases from V and 5 bases from J, with 15 bases between. CDR3 sequence reads: CASSQQNRGETQYF. The CDR3 region has the DNA TGTGCCAGCAGCCAACAAAACCGGGGGGAGACCCAGTACTTC.

To note about this clone: This sample includes further DNA sequences coding for the same CDR3. The chain recombines TRBV6-6 with TRBJ1-3, with D unresolved. V was clipped by 6 bases and J by 3 bases, with 6 bases between them. Germline values: CDR1 MNHNY, CDR2 SVGAGI (reference sequence). This CDR3 region has 12 residues. The CDR3 here is CASRHSGNTIYF. The DNA of the CDR3 is TGTGCCAGCAGACACAGTGGAAACACCATATATTTT.

The rearrangement uses TRBV5-6 and TRBJ1-5; no clear D. The V end lost 0 bases, the J end lost 2 bases, and 9 bases lay between the germline ends. CDR3 length equals 15 residues. The germline V gene encodes CDR1 SGHDT and CDR2 YYEEEE. The DNA of the CDR3 is TGTGCCAGCAGCTTGGCTGGGCTCGGCAATCAGCCCCAGCATTTT. Amino acid sequence: CASSLAGLGNQPQHF. Supplemented by reference TRBV5-6 and TRBJ1-5, the full variable domain reads DAGVTQSPTHLIKTRGQQVTLRCSPKSGHDTVSWYQQALGQGPQFIFQYYEEEERQRGNFPDRFSGHQFPNYSSELNVNALLLGDSALYLCASSLAGLGNQPQHFGDGTRLSIL.

V and J are TRBV9 and TRBJ1-3; 8 nucleotides match TRBD1. The ends lost 2 bases at V and 4 bases at J; junction bases unmatched: 5. The germline CDR1 and CDR2 sequences are SGDLS and YYNGEE. The CDR3 consists of 15 residues. The CDR3 loop reads CASSVLDRAGNTIYF. In DNA form, the CDR3 reads TGTGCCAGCAGCGTGTTGGACAGGGCGGGAAACACCATATATTTT. Full variable domain (outside the CDR3, taken from reference TRBV9 and TRBJ1-3): DSGVTQTPKHLITATGQRVTLRCSPRSGDLSVYWYQQSLDQGLQFLIQYYNGEERAKGNILERFSAQQFPDLHSELNLSSLELGDSALYFCASSVLDRAGNTIYFGEGSWLTVV.

This clone was picked up a small number of times. J is TRBJ2-7 and V is TRBV10-3; D uncertain. The ends were cut back, 4 bases at V and 6 bases at J, with 10 bases in the middle. Germline values: CDR1 ENHRY, CDR2 SYGVKD. The CDR3 covers 12 residues. CDR3 sequence: CAISAASFEQYF. The CDR3 DNA follows: TGTGCCATCAGTGCCGCCAGTTTCGAGCAGTACTTC.

This clone was seen a few times. The CDR3 is CATSRDRATKGYTF. CDR3 sequence (DNA): TGTGCCACCAGCAGGGACAGGGCGACGAAGGGCTACACCTTC. This sequence joins TRBV15 and TRBJ1-2; TRBD1 aligns across 8 bases. J was trimmed by 8 bases and V by 3 bases; bases with no gene match: 8. Per the germline V gene, CDR1 is LNHNV and CDR2 is YYDKDF (reference sequence). The CDR3 runs to 14 residues.

The J gene is TRBJ1-1, the V gene TRBV5-6; D not certain. Per germline, CDR1 SGHDT and CDR2 YYEEEE. The CDR3 loop spans 12 amino acids. V dropped 4 bases and J dropped 11 bases, with 15 bases sitting between them. The CDR3, as DNA: TGTGCCAGCAGCCTCCTACGAAGCGGGGCTTTCTTT. Residues: CASSLLRSGAFF.

The chain has TRBV4-2 and TRBJ2-3, with 12 positions matching TRBD2. Per the germline V gene, CDR1 is LGHNA and CDR2 is YNFKEQ. With V trimmed by 1 base and J by 0 bases, 5 bases remained unmatched. This CDR3 spans 18 amino acids. The CDR3 region has the DNA TGTGCCAGCAGCCAAGTGTCTAGCGGGGGGGATAGCACAGATACGCAGTATTTT. This sequence encodes CASSQVSSGGDSTDTQYF.

On this clone: An end of the junction differs from the germline gene, which may be a read error. The chain couples TRBV7-9 to TRBJ2-7, with a possible D match to TRBD2 (6 bases). Germline assignment: CDR1 SEHNR and CDR2 FQNEAQ (reference sequence). The CDR3 length is 14 residues. DNA of the CDR3: TGTGCCAGCAGCTTTGGAGGGTCTAGTTCTTTTCGGGACTTC. Translating gives CASSFGGSSSFRDF. The full variable domain, rest sourced from reference TRBV7-9 and TRBJ2-7, is DTGVSQNPRHKITKRGQNVTFRCDPISEHNRLYWYRQTLGQGPEFLTYFQNEAQLEKSRLLSDRFSAERPKGSFSTLEIQRTEQGDSAMYLCASSFGGSSSFRDFGPGTRLTVT.

CDR3 bases: TGCGCCAGCAGCCCTCGGGACAGCGTAGAGCAGTTCTTC. It is translated as CASSPRDSVEQFF. The chain joins TRBV4-1 to TRBJ2-1, with TRBD1 matching 7 bases. Germline V gene lookup returns CDR1 MGHRA and CDR2 YSYEKL. The CDR3 is 13 amino acids. With 4 bases clipped from V and 10 bases from J, the junction kept 7 bases outside the gene matches.